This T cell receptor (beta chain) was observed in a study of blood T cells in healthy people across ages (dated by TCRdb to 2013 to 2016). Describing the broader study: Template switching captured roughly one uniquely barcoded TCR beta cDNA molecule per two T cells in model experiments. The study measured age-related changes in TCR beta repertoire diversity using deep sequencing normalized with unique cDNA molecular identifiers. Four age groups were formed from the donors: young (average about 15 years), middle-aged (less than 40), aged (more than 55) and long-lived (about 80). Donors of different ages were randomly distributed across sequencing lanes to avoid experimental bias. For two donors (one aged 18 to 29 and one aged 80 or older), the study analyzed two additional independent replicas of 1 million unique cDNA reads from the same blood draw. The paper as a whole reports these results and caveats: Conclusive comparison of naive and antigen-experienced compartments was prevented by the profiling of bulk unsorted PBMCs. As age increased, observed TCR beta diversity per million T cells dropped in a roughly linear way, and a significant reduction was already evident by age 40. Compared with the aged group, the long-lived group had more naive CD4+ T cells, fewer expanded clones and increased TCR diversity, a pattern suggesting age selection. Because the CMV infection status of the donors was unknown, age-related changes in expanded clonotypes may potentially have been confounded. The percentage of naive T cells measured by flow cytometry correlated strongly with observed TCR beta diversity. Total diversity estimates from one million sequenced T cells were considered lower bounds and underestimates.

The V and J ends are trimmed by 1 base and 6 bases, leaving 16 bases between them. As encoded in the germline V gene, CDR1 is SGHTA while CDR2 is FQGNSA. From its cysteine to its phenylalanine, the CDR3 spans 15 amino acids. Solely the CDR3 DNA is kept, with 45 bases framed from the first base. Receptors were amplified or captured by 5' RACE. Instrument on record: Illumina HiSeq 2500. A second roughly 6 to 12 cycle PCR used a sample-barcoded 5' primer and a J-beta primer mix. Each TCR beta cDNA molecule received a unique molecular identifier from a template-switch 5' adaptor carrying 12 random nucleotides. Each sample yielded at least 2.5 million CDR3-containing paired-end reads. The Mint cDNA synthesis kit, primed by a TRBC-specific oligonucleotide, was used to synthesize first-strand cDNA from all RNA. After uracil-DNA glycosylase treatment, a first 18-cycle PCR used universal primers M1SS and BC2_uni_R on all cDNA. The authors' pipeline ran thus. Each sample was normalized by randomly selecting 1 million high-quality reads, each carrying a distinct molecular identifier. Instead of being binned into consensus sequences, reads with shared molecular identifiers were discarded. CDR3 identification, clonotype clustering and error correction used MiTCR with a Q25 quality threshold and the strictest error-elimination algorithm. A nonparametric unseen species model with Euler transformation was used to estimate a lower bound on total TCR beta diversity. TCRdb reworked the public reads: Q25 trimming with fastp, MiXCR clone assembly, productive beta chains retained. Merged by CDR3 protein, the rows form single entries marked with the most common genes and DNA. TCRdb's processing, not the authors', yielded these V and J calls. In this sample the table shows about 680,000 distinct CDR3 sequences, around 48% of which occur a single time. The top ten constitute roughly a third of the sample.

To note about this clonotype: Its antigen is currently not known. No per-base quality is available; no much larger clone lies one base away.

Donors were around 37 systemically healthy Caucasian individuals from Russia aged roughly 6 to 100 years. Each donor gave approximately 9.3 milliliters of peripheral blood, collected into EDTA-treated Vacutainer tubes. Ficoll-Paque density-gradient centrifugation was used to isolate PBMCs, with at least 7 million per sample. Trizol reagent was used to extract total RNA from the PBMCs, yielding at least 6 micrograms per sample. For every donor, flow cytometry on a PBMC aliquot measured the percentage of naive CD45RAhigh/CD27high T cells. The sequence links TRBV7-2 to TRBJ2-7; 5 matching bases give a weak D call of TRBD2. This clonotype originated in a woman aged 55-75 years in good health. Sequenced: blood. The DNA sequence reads TGTGCCAGCAGCTTAGTATCGGGAACCCCCCTCGAGCAGTACTTC. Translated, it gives CASSLVSGTPLEQYF.